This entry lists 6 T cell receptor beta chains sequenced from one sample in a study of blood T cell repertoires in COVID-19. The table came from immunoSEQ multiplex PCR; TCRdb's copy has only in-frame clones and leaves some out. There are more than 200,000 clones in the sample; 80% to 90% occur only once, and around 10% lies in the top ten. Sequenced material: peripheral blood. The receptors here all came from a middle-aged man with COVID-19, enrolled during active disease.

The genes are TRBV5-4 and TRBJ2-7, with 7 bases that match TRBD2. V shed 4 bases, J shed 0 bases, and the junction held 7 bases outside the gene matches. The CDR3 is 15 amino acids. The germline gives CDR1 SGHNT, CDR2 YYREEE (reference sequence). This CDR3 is CASSPTSAGSYEQYF. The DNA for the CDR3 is TGTGCCAGCAGCCCTACTAGCGCGGGCTCCTACGAGCAGTACTTC.

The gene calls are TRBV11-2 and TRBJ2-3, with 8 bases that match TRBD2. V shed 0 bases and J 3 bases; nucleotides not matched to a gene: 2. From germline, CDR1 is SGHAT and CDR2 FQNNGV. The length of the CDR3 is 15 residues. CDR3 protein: CASSLDLAGTDTQYF. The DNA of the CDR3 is TGTGCCAGCAGCTTAGATTTAGCGGGGACAGATACGCAGTATTTT.

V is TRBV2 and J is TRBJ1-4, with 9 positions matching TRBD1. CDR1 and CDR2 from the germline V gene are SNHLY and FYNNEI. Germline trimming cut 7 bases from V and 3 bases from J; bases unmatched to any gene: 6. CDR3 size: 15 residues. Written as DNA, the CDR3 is TGTGCCAGCATCCGACAGGGGGATTCTAATGAAAAACTGTTTTTT. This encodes CASIRQGDSNEKLFF.

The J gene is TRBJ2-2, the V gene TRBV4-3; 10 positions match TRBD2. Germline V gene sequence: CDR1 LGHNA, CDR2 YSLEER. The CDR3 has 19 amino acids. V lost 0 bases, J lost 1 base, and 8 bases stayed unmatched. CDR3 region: CASSQERVAGGLNTGELFF. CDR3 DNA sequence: TGCGCCAGCAGCCAAGAGCGGGTAGCGGGGGGCTTGAACACCGGGGAGCTGTTTTTT.

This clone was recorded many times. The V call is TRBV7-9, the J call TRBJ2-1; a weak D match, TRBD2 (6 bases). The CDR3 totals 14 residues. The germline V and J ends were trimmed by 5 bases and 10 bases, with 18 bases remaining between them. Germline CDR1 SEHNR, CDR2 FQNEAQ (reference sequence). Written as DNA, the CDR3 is TGTGCCAGCAGCCCGGGACTTCCCTCCCGGGAGCAGTTCTTC. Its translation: CASSPGLPSREQFF.

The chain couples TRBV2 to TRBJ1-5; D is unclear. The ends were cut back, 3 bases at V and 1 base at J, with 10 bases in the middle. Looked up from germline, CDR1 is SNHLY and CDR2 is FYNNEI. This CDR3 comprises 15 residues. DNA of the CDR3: TGTGCCAGCAGTGAGCGCCCATGGAGCAATCAGCCCCAGCATTTT. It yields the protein CASSERPWSNQPQHF.